The 31 T cell receptor beta chains reported below all come from one sample, sequenced in a study of radiation and T cells in renal cell carcinoma. Time point here: blood 4 weeks post-SBRT, at nephrectomy. The treatment was: 15 Gy SBRT to primary tumor, nephrectomy 4 weeks later. Profiling relied on immunoSEQ multiplex PCR, and the TCRdb table lists in-frame clones only, not all of them. There are some 44,000 clones in the sample; 82% occur only once, and 25% to 30% lies in the top ten. This specimen consisted of blood, obtained from a patient whose treatment included radiotherapy and nephrectomy. These receptors all stem from a woman between 65 and 79 years old with renal cell carcinoma.

V is TRBV5-4 and J is TRBJ2-6; possibly TRBD1 for D (5 bases). This CDR3 is 17 amino acids long. Between the trimmed V and J ends, which lost 4 bases and 0 bases, there was a span of 14 bases. Per germline, CDR1 SGHNT and CDR2 YYREEE (reference sequence). This chain's CDR3 is CASSPDSTHSGANVLTF. CDR3 nucleotides: TGTGCCAGCAGCCCCGACAGCACACACTCTGGGGCCAACGTCCTGACTTTC. The full variable domain, completed using reference TRBV5-4 and TRBJ2-6, is ETGVTQSPTHLIKTRGQQVTLRCSSQSGHNTVSWYQQALGQGPQFIFQYYREEENGRGNFPPRFSGLQFPNYSSELNVNALELDDSALYLCASSPDSTHSGANVLTFGAGSRLTVL.

The chain joins TRBV11-1 to TRBJ1-2; perhaps TRBD1 as D (5 bases). The CDR3 has 15 residues. The germline gives CDR1 SGHAT, CDR2 FQDESV (reference sequence). Trimming removed 0 bases from V and 3 bases from J, with 11 bases in between. CDR3: CASSLAAGIDYGYTF. The DNA of the CDR3 is TGTGCCAGCAGCTTAGCGGCAGGGATTGACTATGGCTACACCTTC.

This chain connects TRBV15 to TRBJ2-5, with TRBD1 matching 8 bases. The ends lost 1 base at V and 4 bases at J; junction bases unmatched: 2. The CDR3 is 14 residues long. From germline, CDR1 is LNHNV and CDR2 YYDKDF (reference sequence). CDR3 residues: CATSRGGQGETQYF. Here the CDR3 DNA reads TGTGCCACCAGCAGAGGAGGACAGGGAGAGACCCAGTACTTC.

The V gene is TRBV4-1, the J gene TRBJ1-3; D uncertain. The germline gives CDR1 MGHRA, CDR2 YSYEKL. The V and J ends lost 1 base and 5 bases respectively, with 9 bases between them. The length of the CDR3 is 14 residues. In nucleotides, the CDR3 is TGCGCCAGCAGCCAAGGGCGAGTTAGAAACACCATATATTTT. Its translation: CASSQGRVRNTIYF.

The chain carries TRBV6-5 and TRBJ1-5; D might be TRBD1 (6 bases). Trimming shortened V by 8 bases and J by 6 bases, and 17 bases separated the two germline ends. This CDR3 is 14 amino acids long. The germline V gene has CDR1 MNHEY and CDR2 SVGAGI. CDR3: CASSDSRGGQPQHF. DNA of the CDR3: TGTGCCAGCTCGGACAGTCGCGGGGGTCAGCCCCAGCATTTT.

This clone was observed once. This rearrangement joins TRBV5-4 to TRBJ2-7, with 9 bases fitting TRBD1. Unmatched junction bases numbered 6, after V lost 0 bases and J lost 5 bases. CDR1 SGHNT and CDR2 YYREEE come from the germline V gene (reference sequence). The CDR3 loop spans 15 amino acids. The CDR3 spells CASSLAQGAPHEQYF. CDR3 DNA sequence: TGTGCCAGCAGCTTGGCACAGGGGGCCCCCCACGAGCAGTACTTC.

V gene TRBV7-2 combines with J gene TRBJ2-2; D uncertain. Looked up from germline, CDR1 is SGHTA and CDR2 is FQGNSA. This CDR3 has 14 amino acids. The V gene lost 9 bases and the J gene lost 1 base, with 12 bases spanning the gap. The CDR3 bases are TGTGCCAGTCTCCGACTCCTGAACACCGGGGAGCTGTTTTTT. Translated: CASLRLLNTGELFF.

This clone is categorized as medium-sized. The chain recombines TRBV5-4 with TRBJ2-7; D could derive from TRBD1 or TRBD2 (6 bases each). The CDR3 extends over 15 amino acids. With 4 bases removed from V and 4 bases from J, the gap between germline ends came to 18 bases. Germline values: CDR1 SGHNT, CDR2 YYREEE (reference sequence). DNA of the CDR3: TGTGCCAGCAGCCCGGGTCGGGGGCCCGGTTACGAGCAGTACTTC. It codes for CASSPGRGPGYEQYF.

CDR3 amino acids: CSVATSGGADTQYF. The CDR3 DNA reads TGCAGCGTGGCGACTAGCGGGGGGGCTGATACGCAGTATTTT. The genes are TRBV29-1 and TRBJ2-3; 14 bases align to TRBD2. CDR1 and CDR2 from the germline V gene are SQVTM and ANQGSEA. V lost 6 bases and J lost 6; bases outside the gene matches: 5. The CDR3 runs to 14 residues.

V and J are TRBV10-1 and TRBJ1-4, with unresolved D. CDR3 size: 14 residues. Trimming removed 2 bases from V and 8 bases from J, with 12 bases in between. Germline V gene data show CDR1 as WNHNN and CDR2 as SYGVQD (reference sequence). The CDR3 loop reads CASSEPEGEEKLFF. CDR3 DNA: TGCGCCAGCAGTGAGCCAGAAGGAGAGGAAAAACTGTTTTTT.

DNA of the CDR3: TGTGCCTGGAGTGCAAGGGGGGCCTTTAGCAATCAGCCCCAGCATTTT. This sequence encodes CAWSARGAFSNQPQHF. This chain links TRBV30 with TRBJ1-5; possibly TRBD1 for D (6 bases). CDR3 length: 16 amino acids. The germline V gene has CDR1 GTSNPN and CDR2 SVGIG (reference sequence). V lost 1 base and J 0 bases, leaving 13 bases between the germline ends.

The rearrangement links TRBV2 to TRBJ1-1; maybe TRBD1 (5 bases). Per the germline V gene, CDR1 is SNHLY and CDR2 is FYNNEI. The CDR3 is 14 amino acids. The V end was cut by 5 bases, the J end by 6 bases, with 16 bases between. In nucleotides, the CDR3 is TGTGCCAGCAGTACACAGGCCCCGGGGGCTGAAGCTTTCTTT. Translation: CASSTQAPGAEAFF.

A single count supports this clone. V usage is TRBV7-2 and J usage is TRBJ2-3; the match to TRBD1 covers 7 bases. J gave up 6 bases and V 5 bases, and 5 bases lay outside the gene matches. CDR1 is SGHTA and CDR2 is FQGNSA in the germline V gene. The CDR3 loop spans 13 amino acids. The CDR3 DNA follows: TGTGCCAGCAGCCAAGACAGGGCTGATACGCAGTATTTT. Its translation: CASSQDRADTQYF.

CDR3 nucleotide sequence: TGTGCCAGCAGCCCCGAGGTCGCTAGCGGATCCTACGAGCAGTACTTC. Encoded protein: CASSPEVASGSYEQYF. This chain connects TRBV5-4 to TRBJ2-7, with 7 bases matching TRBD2. CDR1 SGHNT and CDR2 YYREEE come from the germline V gene (reference sequence). V was clipped by 4 bases and J by 1 base; unmatched bases: 11. The CDR3 spans 16 residues. Drawing the rest from reference TRBV5-4 and TRBJ2-7, the complete variable domain is ETGVTQSPTHLIKTRGQQVTLRCSSQSGHNTVSWYQQALGQGPQFIFQYYREEENGRGNFPPRFSGLQFPNYSSELNVNALELDDSALYLCASSPEVASGSYEQYFGPGTRLTVT.

This clone was picked up one time. The V call is TRBV10-1, the J call TRBJ2-7; D assignment may be TRBD1 or TRBD2 (6 bases each). V shed 5 bases and J shed 7 bases, with 18 bases lying between them. This CDR3 comprises 14 residues. Germline-derived CDR1 and CDR2 are WNHNN and SYGVQD (reference sequence). In nucleotides, the CDR3 is TGCGCCAGCAGTCTCGGGGGCAGTCTAGAGGAGCAGTACTTC. Residues: CASSLGGSLEEQYF.

V gene TRBV7-3 combines with J gene TRBJ2-1; the match to TRBD1 covers 10 bases. Germline V CDR1 and CDR2: SGHTA, FQGTGA. V was clipped by 2 bases and J by 2 bases; unmatched bases: 0. The length of the CDR3 is 15 residues. The CDR3 DNA is TGTGCCAGCAGCTTAGACAGGGGGCCCTACAATGAGCAGTTCTTC. Its protein is CASSLDRGPYNEQFF. The full variable domain, completed using reference TRBV7-3 and TRBJ2-1, is GAGVSQTPSNKVTEKGKYVELRCDPISGHTALYWYRQSLGQGPEFLIYFQGTGAADDSGLPNDRFFAVRPEGSVSTLKIQRTERGDSAVYLCASSLDRGPYNEQFFGPGTRLTVL.

This clone was counted once. The chain uses TRBV11-3 and TRBJ2-2, with unresolved D. Germline V lookup: CDR1 SGHNT, CDR2 YENEEA. The CDR3 has 15 residues. Trimming removed 1 base from V and 1 base from J, with 7 bases in between. The CDR3 DNA sequence: TGTGCCAGCAGCTTAGGTCTGGAGAACACCGGGGAGCTGTTTTTT. Translation: CASSLGLENTGELFF.

This clone was picked up a small number of times. V is TRBV30 and J is TRBJ1-5; perhaps TRBD1 as D (6 bases). There are 14 residues in the CDR3. In germline, CDR1 is GTSNPN, CDR2 SVGIG (reference sequence). V lost 2 bases to trimming and J lost 4 bases, with 12 bases between them. CDR3 DNA sequence: TGTGCCTGGAGTTGGGGCAGGGGAAATCAGCCCCAGCATTTT. This encodes CAWSWGRGNQPQHF.

The CDR3 loop reads CSVQDQPQHF. In nucleotides, the CDR3 is TGCAGCGTCCAAGATCAGCCCCAGCATTTT. This rearrangement joins TRBV29-1 to TRBJ1-5, with unresolved D. CDR3 length: 10 residues. The V end was cut by 6 bases, the J end by 5 bases, with 5 bases between. CDR1 is SQVTM, CDR2 ANQGSEA, per germline.

The J gene is TRBJ1-2, the V gene TRBV7-2, with 8 bases aligning to TRBD1. V lost 5 bases and J lost 8; bases outside the gene matches: 10. The germline CDR1 and CDR2 sequences are SGHTA and FQGNSA. This CDR3 has 14 residues. CDR3 region: CASSPWTGPRGYTF. The CDR3 nucleotides are TGTGCCAGCAGCCCGTGGACAGGGCCCAGGGGCTACACCTTC.

J is TRBJ2-1 and V is TRBV27, with TRBD2 matching over 8 bases. Germline CDR1 MNHEY, CDR2 SMNVEV (reference sequence). V trimming: 2 bases; J trimming: 5 bases; junction bases outside the gene matches: 5. The CDR3 runs to 15 residues. For the CDR3, the DNA is TGTGCCAGCAGTTTAGCGGGAGGCACGGACAATGAGCAGTTCTTC. This gives the protein CASSLAGGTDNEQFF.

The chain carries TRBV10-3 and TRBJ1-2; TRBD1 is a possible D gene (5 bases). Germline values: CDR1 ENHRY, CDR2 SYGVKD. The CDR3 is made up of 15 amino acids. Between the trimmed V and J ends, which lost 7 bases and 0 bases, there was a span of 15 bases. The CDR3 bases are TGTGCCATCAACGGGGGGAGCGGAACTAACTATGGCTACACCTTC. It encodes CAINGGSGTNYGYTF.

The chain carries TRBV5-6 and TRBJ1-2, with no clear D. CDR3 length: 12 amino acids. Looked up from germline, CDR1 is SGHDT and CDR2 is YYEEEE. Deletions cut 0 bases from V and 4 bases from J, with 4 bases between. Written as DNA, the CDR3 is TGTGCCAGCAGCTTGGCCAGCTATGGCTACACCTTC. It translates to CASSLASYGYTF.

For the CDR3, the DNA is TGTGCCAGCAGCTTAGCAGTATCGGATACGCAGTATTTT. As protein: CASSLAVSDTQYF. The chain joins TRBV7-2 to TRBJ2-3; no reliable D call. V dropped 0 bases and J dropped 6 bases, with 7 bases sitting between them. The germline V gene encodes CDR1 SGHTA and CDR2 FQGNSA. The CDR3 extends over 13 amino acids.

The gene calls are TRBV14 and TRBJ1-1; 8 bases are a match to TRBD1. With 1 base clipped from V and 6 bases from J, the junction kept 10 bases outside the gene matches. The CDR3 is 16 residues long. From germline, CDR1 is SGHDN and CDR2 FVKESK. CDR3 sequence reads: CASSQGRTGNFAEAFF. CDR3 nucleotides: TGTGCCAGCAGCCAAGGTAGGACAGGGAATTTCGCTGAAGCTTTCTTT.

The chain carries TRBV5-1 and TRBJ2-5; TRBD1 or TRBD2 may be the D gene (6 bases each). V shed 4 bases and J shed 5 bases, with 12 bases lying between them. CDR3 size: 13 residues. Germline CDR1 is SGHRS and CDR2 is YFSETQ. The CDR3 DNA reads as TGCGCCAGCAGCACCGGGGGCGGGGAGACCCAGTACTTC. Protein: CASSTGGGETQYF.

The chain combines TRBV5-1 with TRBJ2-3, with no clear D. Germline CDR1 SGHRS, CDR2 YFSETQ. V shed 3 bases and J shed 2 bases, with 13 bases lying between them. The CDR3 spans 15 residues. In nucleotides, the CDR3 is TGCGCCAGCAGCTCGGACCTAGAATCCACAGATACGCAGTATTTT. The encoded protein is CASSSDLESTDTQYF.

This clone was recorded many times. V usage is TRBV30 and J usage is TRBJ1-5; 8 positions agree with TRBD1. Germline V CDR1 and CDR2: GTSNPN, SVGIG (reference sequence). V was pared by 1 base and J by 6 bases, with 5 bases of the junction left unmatched. The CDR3 totals 14 residues. CDR3 nucleotide sequence: TGTGCCTGGAGTGACCCAGGGGGCGTTCAGCCCCAGCATTTT. It encodes CAWSDPGGVQPQHF.

The genes are TRBV28 and TRBJ2-5, with D unclear. CDR1 and CDR2 (germline): MDHEN, SYDVKM. V lost 5 bases and J 2 bases, leaving 9 bases between the germline ends. This CDR3 is 13 amino acids long. CDR3 bases: TGTGCCAGCAGTGTAAAGGGACAAGAGACCCAGTACTTC. Protein: CASSVKGQETQYF.

The rearrangement links TRBV11-2 to TRBJ2-3; D is uncertain. Per the germline V gene, CDR1 is SGHAT and CDR2 is FQNNGV. There are 12 residues in the CDR3. Trimming removed 2 bases at V and 10 bases at J, with 10 bases between. Here the CDR3 reads CASSLLGSAQYF. The CDR3 DNA reads as TGTGCCAGCAGCTTATTGGGTTCTGCGCAGTATTTT.

The chain has TRBV11-1 and TRBJ2-5, with TRBD2 matching 8 bases. V lost 5 bases and J lost 3; bases outside the gene matches: 14. The CDR3 is 17 amino acids. Germline CDR1 is SGHAT and CDR2 is FQDESV (reference sequence). The CDR3 reads CASSRLTSAYFKETQYF. The DNA for the CDR3 is TGTGCCAGCAGCCGCCTGACTAGCGCCTACTTCAAAGAGACCCAGTACTTC.